This T cell receptor (beta chain) was observed in a study of cytomegalovirus exposure and HLA in healthy donors. The PCR had 60 Vbeta and 13 Jbeta primers. Some clones are missing from TCRdb's copy, which holds only in-frame ones; the method was immunoSEQ multiplex PCR. The sample yields about 150,000 clones, 73% seen once. This CDR3 region has 14 residues. Per germline, CDR1 PRHDT and CDR2 FYEKMQ (reference sequence). Trimming took 6 bases from V and 2 from J; bases not matched to a gene: 7. The genes are TRBV13 and TRBJ2-7, with TRBD2 matching over 7 bases. This receptor was obtained from a woman between 18 and 29 years old in good health and CMV-seronegative. Sequencing was carried out using PBMCs. For the CDR3, the DNA is TGTGCCAGCAGACCTAGCGGAAACCCCTACGAGCAGTACGTC. Its translation is CASRPSGNPYEQYV.